The entry below gives a single T cell receptor (beta chain) sequence along with its context. Its antigen is not known. Focal radiation with ipilimumab CTLA-4 blockade was given to patients with chemo-refractory metastatic non-small-cell lung cancer. Clones were read by immunoSEQ multiplex PCR, and TCRdb kept only the in-frame ones, dropping some. The sample carries 30,000 or so clones, 70% to 85% recorded once. This entry is derived from a study of radiotherapy plus CTLA-4 blockade in lung cancer. Across the study: Objective responses emerged in about 20% of patients, and about 30% attained disease control. General study points: After radiotherapy and ipilimumab, tumor-derived clones expanded in peripheral blood. Reports state that early shifts in blood T cell clones, with interferon-beta, best predicted response.

The V end was cut by 4 bases, the J end by 4 bases, with 15 bases between. The length of the CDR3 is 15 residues. Germline values: CDR1 SGHRS, CDR2 YFSETQ. This TCR was recovered from a human donor with non-small cell lung cancer who had stable disease on radiotherapy plus ipilimumab. The sample in question was peripheral blood, obtained from a patient treated with radiotherapy plus ipilimumab. The chain couples TRBV5-1 to TRBJ1-5; maybe TRBD1 (6 bases). CDR3 sequence (DNA): TGCGCCAGCAGCGCTACAGGGCAACTTAATCAGCCCCAGCATTTT. This encodes CASSATGQLNQPQHF. The full variable domain, in which reference TRBV5-1 and TRBJ1-5 provide the parts outside the CDR3, is KAGVTQTPRYLIKTRGQQVTLSCSPISGHRSVSWYQQTPGQGLQFLFEYFSETQRNKGNFPGRFSGRQFSNSRSEMNVSTLELGDSALYLCASSATGQLNQPQHFGDGTRLSIL.